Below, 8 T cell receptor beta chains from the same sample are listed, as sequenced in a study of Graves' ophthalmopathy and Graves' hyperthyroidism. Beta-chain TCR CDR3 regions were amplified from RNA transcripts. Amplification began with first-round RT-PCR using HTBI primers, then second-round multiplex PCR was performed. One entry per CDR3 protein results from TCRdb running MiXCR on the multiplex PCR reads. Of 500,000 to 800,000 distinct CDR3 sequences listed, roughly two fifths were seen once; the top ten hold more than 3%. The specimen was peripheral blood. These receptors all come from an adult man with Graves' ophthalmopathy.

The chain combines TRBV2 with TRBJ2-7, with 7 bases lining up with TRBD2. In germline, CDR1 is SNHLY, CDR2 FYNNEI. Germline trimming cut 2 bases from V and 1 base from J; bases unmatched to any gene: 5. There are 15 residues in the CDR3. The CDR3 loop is CASSELWRESYEQYF. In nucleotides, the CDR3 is TGTGCCAGCAGTGAATTGTGGCGGGAGTCCTACGAGCAGTACTTC.

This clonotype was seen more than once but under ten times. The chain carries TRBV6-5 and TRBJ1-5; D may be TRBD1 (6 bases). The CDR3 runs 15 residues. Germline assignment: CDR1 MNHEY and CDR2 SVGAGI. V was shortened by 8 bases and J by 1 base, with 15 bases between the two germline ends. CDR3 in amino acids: CASSPTGQSNQPQHF. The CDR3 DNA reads TGTGCCAGCTCACCTACAGGACAGAGCAATCAGCCCCAGCATTTT.

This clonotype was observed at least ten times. As DNA, the CDR3 is TGTGCCAGCAGCGACGGACCCTACGAGCAGTACTTC. This encodes CASSDGPYEQYF. J is TRBJ2-7 and V is TRBV6-1; no clear D gene. CDR1 and CDR2 (germline): MNHNS, SASEGT. The CDR3 covers 12 residues. V lost 6 bases and J 2 bases, leaving 8 bases between the germline ends.

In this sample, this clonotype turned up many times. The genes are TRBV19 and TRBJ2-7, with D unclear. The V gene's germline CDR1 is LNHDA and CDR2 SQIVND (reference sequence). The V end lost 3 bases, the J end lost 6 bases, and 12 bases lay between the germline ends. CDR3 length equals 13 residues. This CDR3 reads CASSMNRLLEQYF. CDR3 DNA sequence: TGTGCCAGTAGTATGAACCGGCTCCTCGAGCAGTACTTC.

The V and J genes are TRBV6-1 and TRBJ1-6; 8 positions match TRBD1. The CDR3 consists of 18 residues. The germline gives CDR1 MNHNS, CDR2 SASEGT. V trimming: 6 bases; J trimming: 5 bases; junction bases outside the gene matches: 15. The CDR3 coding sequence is TGTGCCAGCAGCCTAATTCGGGACAGGTTAAGCCATAATTCACCCCTCCACTTT. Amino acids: CASSLIRDRLSHNSPLHF.

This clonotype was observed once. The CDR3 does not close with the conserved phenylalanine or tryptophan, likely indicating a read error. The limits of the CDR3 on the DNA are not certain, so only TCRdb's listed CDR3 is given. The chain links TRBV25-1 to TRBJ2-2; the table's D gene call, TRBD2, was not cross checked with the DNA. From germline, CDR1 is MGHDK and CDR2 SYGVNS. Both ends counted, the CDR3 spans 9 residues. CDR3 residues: CASSELGLA.

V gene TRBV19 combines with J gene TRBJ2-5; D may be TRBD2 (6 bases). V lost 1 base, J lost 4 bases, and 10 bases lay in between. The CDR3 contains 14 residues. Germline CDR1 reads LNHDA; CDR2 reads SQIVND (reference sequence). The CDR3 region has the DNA TGTGCCAGTAGTATAGCGGGAGTAGGAGAGACCCAGTACTTC. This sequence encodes CASSIAGVGETQYF.

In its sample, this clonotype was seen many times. The CDR3 loop is CSAPKIAGGETQYF. The CDR3 DNA follows: TGCAGTGCCCCAAAGATCGCAGGCGGAGAGACCCAGTACTTC. V and J are TRBV20-1 and TRBJ2-5, with D unresolved. There are 14 residues in the CDR3. Germline assignment: CDR1 DFQATT and CDR2 SNEGSKA (reference sequence). V dropped 6 bases and J dropped 4 bases, with 18 bases sitting between them.